Presented here are 5 T cell receptor beta chains from one specimen sequenced in a study of read filtering for tumor transcriptome and immune sequencing. From approximately 430 ng of RNA, a library with molecular barcoded alpha/delta and beta/gamma adaptors was made. Via MiXCR, TCRdb re-called the reads, giving one row per CDR3 protein. This sample has about 58,000 distinct CDR3 sequences, with 9% to 15% found just once. The sequencing input was a population of CD138-negative cells sorted from bone marrow. The receptors originated from a donor aged 40 or older with multiple myeloma.

This clonotype was found many times. The V and J genes are TRBV5-1 and TRBJ2-7, with 13 bases lining up with TRBD2. CDR1 is SGHRS and CDR2 is YFSETQ in the germline V gene. The V gene end was trimmed by 4 bases and the J gene end by 3 bases; junction bases not matched to a gene: 10. CDR3 length: 17 amino acids. CDR3 DNA: TGCGCCAGCAGCCCAAGGACTAGCGGGGGAGCGGACTACGAGCAGTACTTC. Protein: CASSPRTSGGADYEQYF.

This clonotype was picked up many times. The chain joins TRBV7-9 to TRBJ2-7, with TRBD2 matching over 12 bases. V was pared by 5 bases and J by 6 bases, with 8 bases of the junction left unmatched. This CDR3 region has 15 residues. Germline CDR1 SEHNR, CDR2 FQNEAQ (reference sequence). Here the CDR3 DNA reads TGTGCCAGCAGCCCCCGACTAGCGGGGGCGGGCGAGCAGTACTTC. It translates to CASSPRLAGAGEQYF.

The rearrangement joins TRBV29-1 to TRBJ1-3; D call uncertain. Trimming pared 4 bases from V and 0 bases from J, leaving 4 bases between. Germline CDR1 SQVTM, CDR2 ANQGSEA. CDR3 length: 12 amino acids. CDR3 in DNA: TGCAGCGTTGTTCTCTCTGGAAACACCATATATTTT. Amino acid sequence: CSVVLSGNTIYF.

This clonotype appeared many times. The chain recombines TRBV6-5 with TRBJ2-7; D remains ambiguous. The CDR3 contains 14 residues. V dropped 5 bases and J dropped 3 bases, with 14 bases sitting between them. The V gene's germline CDR1 is MNHEY and CDR2 SVGAGI. The CDR3 reads CASSKGRALYEQYF. The CDR3 coding sequence is TGTGCCAGCAGTAAAGGACGCGCTCTCTACGAGCAGTACTTC.

The chain has TRBV4-1 and TRBJ2-1, with TRBD2 identical over 14 bases. Germline CDR1 and CDR2: MGHRA and YSYEKL. This CDR3 is 20 amino acids long. With 1 base clipped from V and 4 bases from J, the junction kept 12 bases outside the gene matches. The CDR3 spells CASSQGLAGGPTFFYNEQFF. DNA for the CDR3: TGCGCCAGCAGCCAAGGACTAGCGGGGGGGCCGACCTTCTTTTACAATGAGCAGTTCTTC.